This T cell receptor (beta chain) was documented in a study of post-analysis software for immune sequencing data. Unique molecular identifiers had been added to the TCR beta cDNA libraries. Using its own MiXCR run on the PCR reads, TCRdb lists one record per CDR3 protein. The sample records approximately 730,000 distinct CDR3 sequences, about 27% being singletons. This clonotype was observed a handful of times. Sequenced input: blood. The source is a girl between 5 and 17 years old with multiple sclerosis.

CDR3 DNA: TGCGCCAGCAGCTTAATACAGGGGTTCGGCACAGATACGCAGTATTTT. It codes for CASSLIQGFGTDTQYF. The chain employs TRBV5-1 and TRBJ2-3, with TRBD1 matching 7 bases. The CDR3 has 16 residues. CDR1 and CDR2 (germline): SGHRS, YFSETQ. V was pared by 2 bases and J by 1 base, with 7 bases of the junction left unmatched.